Following are 14 T cell receptor beta chains from one sample sequenced in a study of shared clonotypes between healthy human individuals. Sequencing used immunoSEQ multiplex PCR; TCRdb keeps in-frame clones, though not all of them. The sample lists 2 million to 2.5 million clones, approximately 94% seen once, with over 0.1% in the top ten. Sequenced input: naive CD4+ T cells sorted from blood. Subset described: CD45RA+ positively selected. The receptors were sampled from a young man in good health.

The chain combines TRBV7-9 with TRBJ1-6, with D perhaps TRBD1 (6 bases). CDR1 and CDR2 from the germline V gene are SEHNR and FQNEAQ (reference sequence). This CDR3 comprises 13 residues. V was shortened by 5 bases and J by 11 bases, with 13 bases between the two germline ends. The CDR3 DNA is TGTGCCAGCAGCCAACCAGGGGTTGCACCCCTCCACTTT. Protein sequence: CASSQPGVAPLHF.

The chain couples TRBV28 to TRBJ1-1; D is unclear. Germline lookup yields CDR1 MDHEN and CDR2 SYDVKM. The CDR3 length is 14 residues. Trimming removed 7 bases at V and 1 base at J, with 13 bases between. The DNA for the CDR3 is TGTGCCAGCATCGGGCCGGGTGGGAACACTGAAGCTTTCTTT. This codes for CASIGPGGNTEAFF. The full variable domain, rest sourced from reference TRBV28 and TRBJ1-1, is DVKVTQSSRYLVKRTGEKVFLECVQDMDHENMFWYRQDPGLGLRLIYFSYDVKMKEKGDIPEGYSVSREKKERFSLILESASTNQTSMYLCASIGPGGNTEAFFGQGTRLTVV.

Points on this clone: The CDR3 end shows no conserved phenylalanine or tryptophan, and so a read error is likely. The V gene is TRBV7-9, the J gene TRBJ1-1; 8 bases align to TRBD1. In germline, CDR1 is SEHNR, CDR2 FQNEAQ (reference sequence). There are 18 residues in the CDR3. The trim removed 0 bases at V and 3 bases at J, leaving 12 bases unmatched. The chain's CDR3 is CASSLAVWQGASYTEAFL. CDR3 DNA: TGTGCCAGCAGCTTAGCGGTGTGGCAGGGGGCTTCATACACTGAAGCTTTCCTT.

This chain uses TRBV27 with TRBJ1-1, with a weak D call TRBD1 (5 bases). The CDR3 sequence is 14 residues long. Germline values: CDR1 MNHEY, CDR2 SMNVEV (reference sequence). The V gene lost 2 bases and the J gene lost 7 bases, with 14 bases spanning the gap. The chain's CDR3 is CASSLKGTGFEAFF. The CDR3 nucleotides are TGTGCCAGCAGTTTAAAGGGGACCGGCTTTGAAGCTTTCTTT.

About this clone: The identical CDR3 is also encoded by other nucleotide sequences in the sample. V gene TRBV27 combines with J gene TRBJ2-7, with TRBD2 as a possible D gene (5 bases). The CDR3 runs to 13 residues. CDR1 MNHEY and CDR2 SMNVEV come from the germline V gene (reference sequence). V shed 3 bases and J shed 3 bases, with 9 bases lying between them. CDR3 nucleotide sequence: TGTGCCAGCAGTTTCTCTCGGGGCTACGAGCAGTACTTC. Translating it yields CASSFSRGYEQYF.

V usage is TRBV6-5 and J usage is TRBJ2-7; D may match TRBD1 or TRBD2 (5 bases each). This CDR3 spans 14 amino acids. The V end was cut by 2 bases, the J end by 2 bases, with 10 bases between. Germline V lookup: CDR1 MNHEY, CDR2 SVGAGI. This chain's CDR3 is CASSYPGRTYEQYF. The CDR3 nucleotides are TGTGCCAGCAGTTACCCGGGACGGACCTACGAGCAGTACTTC.

The CDR3 reads CSSGDRYEQYF. CDR3 DNA sequence: TGCAGCTCCGGAGACAGGTACGAGCAGTACTTC. The chain joins TRBV29-1 to TRBJ2-7, with D tentatively TRBD1 (6 bases). V lost 8 bases and J lost 4, with 12 bases in between. This CDR3 has 11 residues. The V gene's germline CDR1 is SQVTM and CDR2 ANQGSEA.

The rearrangement uses TRBV5-4 and TRBJ2-2; D may match TRBD1 or TRBD2 (5 bases each). The CDR3 has 15 residues. Germline V CDR1 and CDR2: SGHNT, YYREEE (reference sequence). V lost 2 bases, J lost 2 bases, and 10 bases lay in between. The CDR3 loop is CASSFGAANTGELFF. As DNA, the CDR3 is TGTGCCAGCAGCTTCGGGGCAGCAAACACCGGGGAGCTGTTTTTT.

Worth noting for this clone: At one boundary the junction diverges from the germline segment, which might be a read error. Other DNA sequences in the same sample also yield this CDR3. The genes are TRBV7-7 and TRBJ2-5, with 7 bases that match TRBD2. This CDR3 contains 14 residues. Looked up from germline, CDR1 is SSHAT and CDR2 is FNYEAQ (reference sequence). The CDR3 region is CASSLAGVQETQYF. The CDR3 coding sequence is TGTGCTAGCAGCTTAGCGGGTGTCCAAGAGACCCAGTACTTC.

J is TRBJ1-4 and V is TRBV5-1, with no clear D. Germline lookup yields CDR1 SGHRS and CDR2 YFSETQ. Trimming left V 5 bases short and J 0 bases short, with 5 bases between. The CDR3 contains 13 residues. CDR3 protein: CASRVTTNEKLFF. CDR3 in DNA: TGCGCCAGCAGAGTTACAACTAATGAAAAACTGTTTTTT.

This clone has just one count. This chain joins TRBV5-1 and TRBJ1-1; D unclear. The CDR3 extends over 15 amino acids. Per the germline V gene, CDR1 is SGHRS and CDR2 is YFSETQ. Between the trimmed V and J ends, which lost 5 bases and 0 bases, there was a span of 14 bases. CDR3 protein: CASREDPGMNTEAFF. In DNA form, the CDR3 reads TGCGCCAGCAGAGAGGATCCGGGGATGAACACTGAAGCTTTCTTT.

A note on this clone: Additional DNA sequences in this sample encode the identical CDR3. The rearrangement joins TRBV5-1 to TRBJ2-1, with D maybe TRBD2 (6 bases). CDR3 length equals 15 residues. V was cut by 0 bases and J by 5 bases, with 12 bases left in between. The germline gives CDR1 SGHRS, CDR2 YFSETQ. As DNA, the CDR3 is TGCGCCAGCAGCTTGGGGCAAGGACTAAACAATGAGCAGTTCTTC. Protein product: CASSLGQGLNNEQFF. The variable domain in full, completed from reference TRBV5-1 and TRBJ2-1, reads KAGVTQTPRYLIKTRGQQVTLSCSPISGHRSVSWYQQTPGQGLQFLFEYFSETQRNKGNFPGRFSGRQFSNSRSEMNVSTLELGDSALYLCASSLGQGLNNEQFFGPGTRLTVL.

Comments on this clone: The same CDR3 also results from other DNA sequences found in this sample. V is TRBV5-1 and J is TRBJ2-1; 10 bases line up with TRBD2. The germline V gene has CDR1 SGHRS and CDR2 YFSETQ. The V and J ends lost 3 bases and 5 bases, in that order; junction bases with no gene match: 5. The CDR3 contains 15 residues. CDR3 nucleotides: TGCGCCAGCAGCTCAGGGCTAGCGGGGGACAATGAGCAGTTCTTC. Amino acids: CASSSGLAGDNEQFF.

Comment on this clone: The junction departs from germline at one end; a sequencing error may be responsible. This chain uses TRBV5-8 with TRBJ2-7, with TRBD1 identical over 9 bases. CDR3 length: 11 residues. Per the germline V gene, CDR1 is SGHTS and CDR2 is YDEGEE. The CDR3 bases are TGTGCCAGCAGCTTGGTGGGACAGGGTGTCTTC. Its protein product is CASSLVGQGVF.